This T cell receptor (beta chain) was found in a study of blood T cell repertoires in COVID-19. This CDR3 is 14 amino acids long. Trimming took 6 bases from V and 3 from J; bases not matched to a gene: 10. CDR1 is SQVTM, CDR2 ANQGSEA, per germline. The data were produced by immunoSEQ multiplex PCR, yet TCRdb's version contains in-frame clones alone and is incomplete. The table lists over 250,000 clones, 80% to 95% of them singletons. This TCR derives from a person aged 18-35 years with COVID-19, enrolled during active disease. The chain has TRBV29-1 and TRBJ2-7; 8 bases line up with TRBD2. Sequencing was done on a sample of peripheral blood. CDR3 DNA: TGCAGCGTCGTGCCTCGGGGGGGAGGCTACGAGCAGTACTTC. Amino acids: CSVVPRGGGYEQYF.